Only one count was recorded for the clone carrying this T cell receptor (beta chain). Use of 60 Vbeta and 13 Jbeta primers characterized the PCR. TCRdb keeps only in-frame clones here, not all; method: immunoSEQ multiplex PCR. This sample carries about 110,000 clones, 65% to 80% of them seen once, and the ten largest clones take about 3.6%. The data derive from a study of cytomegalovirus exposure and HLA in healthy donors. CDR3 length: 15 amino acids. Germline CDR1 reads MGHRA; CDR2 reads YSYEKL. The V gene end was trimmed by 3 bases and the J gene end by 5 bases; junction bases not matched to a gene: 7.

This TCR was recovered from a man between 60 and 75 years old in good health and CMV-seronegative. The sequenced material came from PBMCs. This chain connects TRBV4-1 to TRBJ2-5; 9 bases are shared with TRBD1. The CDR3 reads CASSHDSGQGETQYF. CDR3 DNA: TGCGCCAGCAGCCATGACTCGGGACAGGGTGAGACCCAGTACTTC.